This T cell receptor (beta chain) was identified during a study of CD4+ T cells in melanoma (dated 2022 in TCRdb). Turning to the overall study: The study examined neoantigen-specific CD4+ T cells in human melanoma. Study-wide findings and limitations: Neoantigen-specific CD4+ T cells were reported to be correlated with the function of CD8+ T cells, macrophages and B cells. Diverse differentiation states were reported to be shown by neoantigen-specific CD4+ T cells in melanoma.

Library preparation used the immunoSEQ multiplex PCR assay. Entries here come from immuneACCESS through TCRdb and include only in-frame sequences with V and J called. Some clones fail to appear in such tables; in the studies checked, an unresolved V gene covers under half of the shortfall, and the cause of the remainder is unknown. For this sample the table gives about 140,000 clones, of which 92% were detected only once. Of the sample, roughly 1.4% is held by the ten largest clones. The donors were people with melanoma. Comments on this clone: Its antigen remains unidentified. Per-base qualities were not stored, and no clone one base away is much larger.

The clonotype originates from a human donor with melanoma.

The CDR3 protein: CAWRKTLGQPQHF. In nucleotide form, the sequence is TGTGCCTGGAGAAAGACCCTTGGCCAGCCCCAGCATTTT. Recombination joined TRBV30 with TRBJ1-5; the D gene is not confidently resolved. V is reduced by 3 bases and J by 7 bases, leaving a spacing of 13 bases between them. The cysteine opens and the phenylalanine closes a CDR3 of 13 amino acids. Only the CDR3 DNA is retained, 39 bases long and in frame from the first base. Reading the germline V gene (reference sequence) gives CDR1 GTSNPN and CDR2 SVGIG.